The 29 T cell receptor beta chains below all came from one sample that was sequenced in a study of blood T cell repertoires in COVID-19. TCRdb's table, derived via immunoSEQ multiplex PCR, lists solely in-frame clones and lacks some. The sample lists hundreds of thousands of clones, 70% to 90% occurring once. The sequenced material came from PBMCs or T cells enriched from blood (not recorded which). These receptors all come from a woman aged 18-29 years with acute COVID-19.

CDR3 in DNA: TGTGCCAGCAGTCACGACAGGAATCAGCCCCAGCATTTT. Its protein is CASSHDRNQPQHF. The chain combines TRBV7-2 with TRBJ1-5, with D perhaps TRBD1 (6 bases). From germline, CDR1 is SGHTA and CDR2 FQGNSA. This CDR3 is built from 13 residues. Trimming left V 6 bases short and J 4 bases short, with 10 bases between. Filled out from reference TRBV7-2 and TRBJ1-5, the complete variable domain reads GAGVSQSPSNKVTEKGKDVELRCDPISGHTALYWYRQSLGQGLEFLIYFQGNSAPDKSGLPSDRFSAERTGGSVSTLTIQRTQQEDSAVYLCASSHDRNQPQHFGDGTRLSIL.

The chain carries TRBV5-1 and TRBJ1-2, with 7 positions matching TRBD1. Germline loops: CDR1 SGHRS, CDR2 YFSETQ. The CDR3 sequence is 13 residues long. V trimming: 4 bases; J trimming: 6 bases; junction bases outside the gene matches: 6. CDR3 residues: CASSVGTVDGYTF. The CDR3 DNA is TGCGCCAGCAGCGTTGGGACAGTCGATGGCTACACCTTC.

This rearrangement joins TRBV5-1 to TRBJ2-7; TRBD2 agrees at 8 bases. After removal of 3 bases from V and 3 bases from J, the junction contained 5 bases not matched to a gene. The CDR3 is made up of 14 amino acids. Germline assignment: CDR1 SGHRS and CDR2 YFSETQ. The CDR3, as DNA: TGCGCCAGCAGCTCAACGGGGGGGCTCTACGAGCAGTACTTC. This sequence encodes CASSSTGGLYEQYF.

This clone was observed a single time. The chain uses TRBV5-5 and TRBJ1-2; the D gene is possibly TRBD1 (5 bases). This CDR3 is 13 amino acids long. V was pared by 4 bases and J by 5 bases, with 12 bases between. CDR1 and CDR2 from the germline V gene are SGHKS and YYEKEE (reference sequence). The DNA of the CDR3 is TGTGCCAGCAGCAGGGGAGGATCGTATGGCTACACCTTC. It codes for CASSRGGSYGYTF.

The rearrangement links TRBV14 to TRBJ1-2; D remains unclear. Trimming took 0 bases from V and 8 from J, leaving 7 bases between them. The CDR3 is 12 residues long. CDR1 is SGHDN and CDR2 is FVKESK in the germline V gene. The CDR3 DNA reads TGTGCCAGCAGCCAAGAACACCACGGCTACACCTTC. Translated, it gives CASSQEHHGYTF.

The gene calls are TRBV9 and TRBJ2-7; 10 positions agree with TRBD1. The V segment lost 1 base and the J segment 6 bases; nucleotides outside the gene matches: 22. Germline assignment: CDR1 SGDLS and CDR2 YYNGEE. The CDR3 sequence is 20 residues long. The CDR3 bases are TGTGCCAGCAGCGTACTTGATGTCGGGGGGATCGGGACAGGGGTAAGCGAGCAGTACTTC. It yields the protein CASSVLDVGGIGTGVSEQYF.

The chain joins TRBV5-1 to TRBJ2-5, with 8 bases matching TRBD1. From germline, CDR1 is SGHRS and CDR2 YFSETQ. V gave up 4 bases and J gave up 4 bases; unmatched junction bases: 9. This CDR3 comprises 15 residues. The CDR3 sequence is CASSQNDRGRETQYF. For the CDR3, the DNA is TGCGCCAGCAGCCAAAACGACAGGGGTCGAGAGACCCAGTACTTC.

V usage is TRBV30 and J usage is TRBJ1-6; 7 nucleotides match TRBD1. This CDR3 is 16 amino acids long. Trimming took 1 base from V and 16 from J; bases not matched to a gene: 19. Germline CDR1 is GTSNPN and CDR2 is SVGIG (reference sequence). CDR3 DNA: TGTGCCTGGAGTGAACGTAGGGGGACAGCCCGTCACGCACTCCACTTT. It specifies CAWSERRGTARHALHF.

The CDR3 sequence: CASAIISRTEAFF. The CDR3 DNA sequence: TGTGCCAGCGCCATAATTAGTCGGACTGAAGCTTTCTTT. The rearrangement uses TRBV12-3 or TRBV12-4 and TRBJ1-1; the D is unclear. The CDR3 covers 13 residues. V was trimmed by 8 bases and J by 5 bases, leaving 15 bases between them.

In this sample, this clone turned up many times. The chain joins TRBV15 to TRBJ2-1; 10 nucleotides align to TRBD2. J lost 7 bases, V lost 1 base, and 4 bases had no gene match. CDR1 and CDR2 (germline): LNHNV, YYDKDF (reference sequence). The CDR3 runs to 15 residues. CDR3 sequence reads: CATSRASGSINEQFF. CDR3 DNA: TGTGCCACCAGCAGAGCTAGCGGGAGTATAAATGAGCAGTTCTTC.

V is TRBV5-1 and J is TRBJ2-3; 10 nucleotides line up with TRBD2. The CDR3 totals 14 residues. Unmatched junction bases numbered 6, after V lost 9 bases and J lost 2 bases. Germline V gene lookup returns CDR1 SGHRS and CDR2 YFSETQ. CDR3 loop: CATSSGGSTDTQYF. The CDR3 DNA sequence: TGCGCCACCTCTAGCGGGGGATCCACAGATACGCAGTATTTT.

The chain joins TRBV5-6 to TRBJ2-7; 9 nucleotides line up with TRBD2. Germline CDR1 and CDR2: SGHDT and YYEEEE. V was clipped by 4 bases and J by 0 bases; unmatched bases: 8. The CDR3 consists of 16 residues. This chain's CDR3 is CASSISLSGSSYEQYF. DNA of the CDR3: TGTGCCAGCAGCATTTCTCTTAGCGGGAGCTCCTACGAGCAGTACTTC.

This sequence joins TRBV7-9 and TRBJ2-1; 7 bases are a match to TRBD2. Germline V gives CDR1 SEHNR, CDR2 FQNEAQ (reference sequence). The CDR3 covers 16 residues. Germline trimming cut 1 base from V and 2 bases from J; bases unmatched to any gene: 5. CDR3 in amino acids: CASSLGLAETYNEQFF. CDR3 nucleotide sequence: TGTGCCAGCAGCTTAGGACTAGCTGAGACCTACAATGAGCAGTTCTTC.

The gene calls are TRBV15 and TRBJ1-2; TRBD1 matches 9 bases. After removal of 5 bases from V and 4 bases from J, the junction contained 5 bases not matched to a gene. Germline lookup yields CDR1 LNHNV and CDR2 YYDKDF (reference sequence). The CDR3 covers 14 residues. DNA of the CDR3: TGTGCCACCAGCCCGGGACAGGGTATCTATGGCTACACCTTC. Amino acids: CATSPGQGIYGYTF.

The gene calls are TRBV19 and TRBJ1-4, with TRBD1 matching over 7 bases. Germline V gene sequence: CDR1 LNHDA, CDR2 SQIVND (reference sequence). The V gene end was trimmed by 1 base and the J gene end by 6 bases; junction bases not matched to a gene: 5. The CDR3 consists of 15 residues. The CDR3, as DNA: TGTGCCAGTAGTATAGGCAGGGGGTTGGATGAAAAACTGTTTTTT. This encodes CASSIGRGLDEKLFF.

In nucleotides, the CDR3 is TGCAGCGTTGAAGATCTCGGGGGGGAGCTGTTTTTT. Translating it yields CSVEDLGGELFF. The rearrangement joins TRBV29-1 to TRBJ2-2; D gene uncertain. The CDR3 consists of 12 residues. Trimming took off 0 bases at V and 8 bases at J, with 7 bases between the two ends. CDR1 and CDR2 (germline): SQVTM, ANQGSEA.

The chain couples TRBV19 to TRBJ2-1; tentative D call: TRBD2 (5 bases). This CDR3 region has 14 residues. Germline V gene data show CDR1 as LNHDA and CDR2 as SQIVND (reference sequence). The ends were cut back, 2 bases at V and 14 bases at J, with 19 bases in the middle. CDR3 nucleotides: TGTGCCAGTAGTATAACGGTCGGCAACCCGGGGAAGTTCTTC. It is translated as CASSITVGNPGKFF.

The CDR3 bases are TGTGCCAGCAGCAACTTGACAGGGTATAGCGAAGCTTTCTTT. This sequence encodes CASSNLTGYSEAFF. The chain links TRBV11-2 to TRBJ1-1, with 7 bases fitting TRBD1. CDR1 and CDR2 (germline): SGHAT, FQNNGV. The V gene end was trimmed by 5 bases and the J gene end by 8 bases; junction bases not matched to a gene: 11. The CDR3 runs 14 residues.

The CDR3 sequence is CASSFPGQIGSYEQYF. DNA of the CDR3: TGTGCCAGCAGCTTTCCCGGACAGATAGGCTCCTACGAGCAGTACTTC. This chain links TRBV7-9 with TRBJ2-7; D may be TRBD1 (6 bases). The CDR3 sequence is 16 residues long. CDR1 is SEHNR, CDR2 FQNEAQ, per germline (reference sequence). V was pared by 3 bases and J by 0 bases, with 15 bases between.

The chain employs TRBV4-2 and TRBJ1-2, with D perhaps matching TRBD1 (6 bases). This CDR3 contains 15 residues. V was clipped by 1 base and J by 5 bases, with 14 bases between them. Per the germline V gene, CDR1 is LGHNA and CDR2 is YNFKEQ. The CDR3 region has the DNA TGTGCCAGCAGCCAAGTGTCCGGCAGGGGTTATGGCTACACCTTC. Translation gives CASSQVSGRGYGYTF.

CDR3 sequence reads: CASSQSQAWTGELFF. For the CDR3, the DNA is TGCGCCAGCAGCCAATCCCAGGCCTGGACCGGGGAGCTGTTTTTT. The chain recombines TRBV4-1 with TRBJ2-2, with D unclear. This CDR3 comprises 15 residues. The ends were cut back, 2 bases at V and 5 bases at J, with 12 bases in the middle. Germline CDR1 MGHRA, CDR2 YSYEKL.

This chain joins TRBV13 and TRBJ1-1, with 8 positions matching TRBD1. CDR1 is PRHDT, CDR2 FYEKMQ, per germline (reference sequence). CDR3 length: 14 residues. The ends lost 4 bases at V and 2 bases at J; junction bases unmatched: 3. CDR3 protein: CASSSGQDNTEAFF. The DNA of the CDR3 is TGTGCCAGCAGCTCGGGACAGGACAACACTGAAGCTTTCTTT.

The chain employs TRBV10-3 and TRBJ2-3, with D unclear. Germline-derived CDR1 and CDR2 are ENHRY and SYGVKD. This CDR3 has 15 residues. V gave up 4 bases and J gave up 0 bases, with 11 bases separating them. In DNA form, the CDR3 reads TGTGCCATCAGTGTGATAACTATGAGCACAGATACGCAGTATTTT. Translation gives CAISVITMSTDTQYF.

CDR3 coding DNA: TGTGCCAGCAGTGCGACTGGGACAGGCAATCAGCCCCAGCATTTT. Protein product: CASSATGTGNQPQHF. V usage is TRBV27 and J usage is TRBJ1-5; 7 bases agree with TRBD1. The germline V gene has CDR1 MNHEY and CDR2 SMNVEV (reference sequence). The CDR3 runs to 15 residues. Trimming cost V 5 bases and J 2 bases; bases outside gene matches: 6.

The table lists this clone with a count of one. This chain joins TRBV6-5 and TRBJ1-1; D gene unclear. The germline CDR1 and CDR2 sequences are MNHEY and SVGAGI. CDR3 length equals 11 residues. V lost 8 bases to trimming and J lost 8 bases, with 12 bases between them. CDR3 sequence: CASSYLGEAFF. As DNA, the CDR3 is TGTGCCAGCTCATACCTAGGAGAAGCTTTCTTT.

J is TRBJ1-1 and V is TRBV29-1, with TRBD1 as a possible D gene (6 bases). Between the trimmed V and J ends, which lost 0 bases and 0 bases, there was a span of 17 bases. The CDR3 runs 17 residues. Germline lookup yields CDR1 SQVTM and CDR2 ANQGSEA. CDR3 residues: CSVEDHRADWMNTEAFF. CDR3 nucleotide sequence: TGCAGCGTTGAAGATCACAGGGCAGACTGGATGAACACTGAAGCTTTCTTT.

The chain couples TRBV9 to TRBJ1-5; possibly TRBD1 for D (6 bases). Per the germline V gene, CDR1 is SGDLS and CDR2 is YYNGEE. The CDR3 extends over 14 amino acids. Trimming cost V 3 bases and J 4 bases, with 11 bases left between them. CDR3 sequence (DNA): TGTGCCAGCAGCGCAGAACAGGGTAATCAGCCCCAGCATTTT. It specifies CASSAEQGNQPQHF.

This chain links TRBV28 with TRBJ2-7, with 7 bases aligning to TRBD1. The CDR3 contains 14 residues. Germline loops: CDR1 MDHEN, CDR2 SYDVKM. After removal of 5 bases from V and 2 bases from J, the junction contained 6 bases not matched to a gene. CDR3 residues: CASSPGTEAYEQYF. The CDR3 DNA is TGTGCCAGCAGTCCCGGGACAGAAGCCTACGAGCAGTACTTC.

The rearrangement joins TRBV2 to TRBJ1-1; no clear D. Looked up from germline, CDR1 is SNHLY and CDR2 is FYNNEI. This CDR3 spans 11 amino acids. V gave up 7 bases and J gave up 7 bases, with 10 bases separating them. The DNA for the CDR3 is TGTGCCAGCACCTCCGGGAATGAAGCTTTCTTT. Its protein is CASTSGNEAFF.